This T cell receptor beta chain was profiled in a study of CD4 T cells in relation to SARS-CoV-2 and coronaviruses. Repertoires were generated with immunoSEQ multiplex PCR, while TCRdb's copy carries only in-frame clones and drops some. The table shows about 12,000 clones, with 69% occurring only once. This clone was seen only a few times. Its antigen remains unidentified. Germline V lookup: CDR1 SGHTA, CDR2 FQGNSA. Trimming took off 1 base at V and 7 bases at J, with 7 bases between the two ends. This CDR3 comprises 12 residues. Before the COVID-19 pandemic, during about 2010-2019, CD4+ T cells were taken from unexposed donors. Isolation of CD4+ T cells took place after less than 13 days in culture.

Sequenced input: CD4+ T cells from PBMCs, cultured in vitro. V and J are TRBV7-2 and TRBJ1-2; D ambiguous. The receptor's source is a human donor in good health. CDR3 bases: TGTGCCAGCAGCTTAGATAGAACTGGCTACACCTTC. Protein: CASSLDRTGYTF.